Shown below are 31 T cell receptor beta chains from a single sample sequenced in a study of cytomegalovirus exposure and HLA in healthy donors. PCR primers comprised 60 Vbeta and 13 Jbeta primers. Sequencing was performed with immunoSEQ multiplex PCR; in TCRdb, only in-frame clones are kept and a portion is missing. The sample records roughly 150,000 clones, roughly three quarters being singletons. The material sequenced was PBMCs. The origin of the receptors is a man aged 18 to 29 in good health and CMV-seropositive.

This clone was seen more than once but under ten times. V usage is TRBV5-5 and J usage is TRBJ1-2; maybe TRBD1 (5 bases). Per the germline V gene, CDR1 is SGHKS and CDR2 is YYEKEE (reference sequence). V lost 5 bases and J 8 bases, leaving 13 bases between the germline ends. This CDR3 region has 12 residues. The DNA of the CDR3 is TGTGCCAGCAGAGGGGCGATGCGAGGCTACACCTTC. Residues: CASRGAMRGYTF.

This chain connects TRBV7-8 to TRBJ2-5; 7 bases map to TRBD2. This CDR3 spans 17 amino acids. Trimming removed 0 bases from V and 5 bases from J; junction bases left unmatched: 12. The germline gives CDR1 SGHVS, CDR2 FQNEAQ. The CDR3: CASSLARLAGVGETQYF. CDR3 in DNA: TGTGCCAGCAGCTTAGCGCGGTTGGCGGGGGTAGGGGAGACCCAGTACTTC. The variable domain in full, with the rest retrieved from reference TRBV7-8 and TRBJ2-5, is GAGVSQSPRYKVAKRGQDVALRCDPISGHVSLFWYQQALGQGPEFLTYFQNEAQLDKSGLPSDRFFAERPEGSVSTLKIQRTQQEDSAVYLCASSLARLAGVGETQYFGPGTRLLVL.

The chain recombines TRBV4-2 with TRBJ2-1; TRBD2 matches at 8 bases. The CDR3 has 20 residues. Germline assignment: CDR1 LGHNA and CDR2 YNFKEQ. J gave up 2 bases and V 0 bases, and 15 bases lay outside the gene matches. CDR3 coding DNA: TGTGCCAGCAGCCAAGAGAGGGGAGGAATGGCGGGGGGTACCTACAATGAGCAGTTCTTC. This translates into CASSQERGGMAGGTYNEQFF.

The chain uses TRBV12-5 and TRBJ2-1; 11 bases agree with TRBD2. The CDR3 runs 15 residues. CDR1 is LGHNT and CDR2 is FRNRAP in the germline V gene. V shed 5 bases and J 6 bases; nucleotides not matched to a gene: 6. In DNA, the CDR3 is TGTGCTAGTGGTATACTAGCGGGAGTTCTCAATGAGCAGTTCTTC. Its translation: CASGILAGVLNEQFF.

The table lists this clone with a few counts. The genes are TRBV7-2 and TRBJ1-1; tentative D call: TRBD1 (6 bases). The CDR3 has 15 residues. CDR1 is SGHTA and CDR2 is FQGNSA in the germline V gene. The V end lost 1 base, the J end lost 1 base, and 10 bases lay between the germline ends. The CDR3 nucleotides read TGTGCCAGCAGCTTAGATGGGGGCCGGAACACTGAAGCTTTCTTT. It is translated as CASSLDGGRNTEAFF.

This chain connects TRBV9 to TRBJ2-3, with 7 bases lining up with TRBD2. The CDR3 is 18 residues long. Germline assignment: CDR1 SGDLS and CDR2 YYNGEE. V lost 0 bases to trimming and J lost 5 bases; unmatched junction nucleotides: 15. CDR3 sequence (DNA): TGTGCCAGCAGCGTAGCCACATTGACCCCTGGGGGGGTAGATACGCAGTATTTT. Translating it yields CASSVATLTPGGVDTQYF.

The rearrangement links TRBV5-3 to TRBJ2-5; 16 bases line up with TRBD2. TRBV5-3 is marked as an open reading frame, function uncertain. V lost 3 bases to trimming and J lost 4 bases; unmatched junction nucleotides: 6. This CDR3 has 17 amino acids. The CDR3 sequence is CARSSGLAGGPGETQYF. DNA for the CDR3: TGTGCCAGAAGCTCGGGACTAGCGGGAGGGCCGGGAGAGACCCAGTACTTC.

This CDR3 is CAWTGLGAHTEAFF. For the CDR3, the DNA is TGTGCCTGGACCGGATTGGGGGCGCACACTGAAGCTTTCTTT. This chain uses TRBV30 with TRBJ1-1; the D gene is possibly TRBD1 (6 bases). Germline CDR1 reads GTSNPN; CDR2 reads SVGIG (reference sequence). V lost 4 bases, J lost 3 bases, and 15 bases lay in between. This CDR3 spans 14 amino acids.

The chain recombines TRBV7-9 with TRBJ1-1; D perhaps matches TRBD1 (6 bases). The CDR3 is 15 residues long. Deletions cut 1 base from V and 5 bases from J, with 14 bases between. In germline, CDR1 is SEHNR, CDR2 FQNEAQ (reference sequence). The CDR3 DNA follows: TGTGCCAGCAGCTTAGGAACAGGGTGGGGAACTGAAGCTTTCTTT. Encoded protein: CASSLGTGWGTEAFF.

This clone was counted only a few times. The chain recombines TRBV7-9 with TRBJ1-3; D unresolved. The CDR3 runs 16 residues. Trimming took off 6 bases at V and 4 bases at J, with 19 bases between the two ends. Germline V gives CDR1 SEHNR, CDR2 FQNEAQ (reference sequence). DNA of the CDR3: TGTGCCAGCAGTCCGGCGGGCCCCATGGCCGGAAACACCATATATTTT. Translated: CASSPAGPMAGNTIYF.

V and J are TRBV7-3 and TRBJ2-1; tentative D call: TRBD2 (5 bases). The CDR3 is 16 residues long. V was shortened by 5 bases and J by 7 bases, with 21 bases between the two germline ends. Germline-derived CDR1 and CDR2 are SGHTA and FQGTGA. Here the CDR3 reads CASSPKGQRIPNEQFF. In DNA, the CDR3 is TGTGCCAGCAGCCCCAAGGGCCAGCGGATCCCTAATGAGCAGTTCTTC.

This clone occurred a few times. The V call is TRBV19, the J call TRBJ1-1; 9 bases map to TRBD1. V shed 10 bases, J shed 3 bases, and the junction held 6 bases outside the gene matches. The CDR3 loop spans 13 amino acids. Germline V gene sequence: CDR1 LNHDA, CDR2 SQIVND (reference sequence). The CDR3 DNA sequence: TGTGCCACCAGGACAGGGGCCCACACTGAAGCTTTCTTT. It yields the protein CATRTGAHTEAFF. Supplemented by reference TRBV19 and TRBJ1-1, the full variable domain reads DGGITQSPKYLFRKEGQNVTLSCEQNLNHDAMYWYRQDPGQGLRLIYYSQIVNDFQKGDIAEGYSVSREKKESFPLTVTSAQKNPTAFYLCATRTGAHTEAFFGQGTRLTVV.

This rearrangement joins TRBV5-1 to TRBJ2-1; TRBD2 matches 8 bases. With 0 bases clipped from V and 5 bases from J, the junction kept 10 bases outside the gene matches. There are 17 residues in the CDR3. Germline V gene data show CDR1 as SGHRS and CDR2 as YFSETQ. As DNA, the CDR3 is TGCGCCAGCAGCTTGGGGCTTCAGCGGGGGAGAAACAATGAGCAGTTCTTC. Protein product: CASSLGLQRGRNNEQFF. Filled out from reference TRBV5-1 and TRBJ2-1, the complete variable domain reads KAGVTQTPRYLIKTRGQQVTLSCSPISGHRSVSWYQQTPGQGLQFLFEYFSETQRNKGNFPGRFSGRQFSNSRSEMNVSTLELGDSALYLCASSLGLQRGRNNEQFFGPGTRLTVL.

The CDR3 DNA reads as TGTGCCAGCAGGAAAGAAGCAGGAGGTCAGGAAAAACTGTTTTTT. Protein product: CASRKEAGGQEKLFF. The chain recombines TRBV6-4 with TRBJ1-4; D not certain. Germline values: CDR1 MRHNA, CDR2 SNTAGT. The CDR3 contains 15 residues. V lost 6 bases and J 8 bases, leaving 19 bases between the germline ends.

The chain couples TRBV2 to TRBJ1-1, with 9 bases fitting TRBD1. The CDR3 has 15 amino acids. J lost 1 base, V lost 6 bases, and 6 bases had no gene match. Germline lookup yields CDR1 SNHLY and CDR2 FYNNEI. CDR3 DNA: TGTGCCAGCAGCGCCGGGACAGGGAGGAACACTGAAGCTTTCTTT. This codes for CASSAGTGRNTEAFF.

This rearrangement joins TRBV7-9 to TRBJ2-1; 8 positions match TRBD2. This CDR3 comprises 15 residues. Germline V lookup: CDR1 SEHNR, CDR2 FQNEAQ (reference sequence). V lost 7 bases, J lost 7 bases, and 12 bases stayed unmatched. The CDR3 DNA sequence: TGTGCCAGCACCTTTACTAGCGGAGGGGTGAATGAGCAGTTCTTC. Residues: CASTFTSGGVNEQFF.

The chain uses TRBV10-2 and TRBJ2-3, with 9 bases identical to TRBD2. Trimming at V came to 6 bases and at J to 4 bases, leaving 2 bases not matched to a gene. CDR1 and CDR2 (germline): WSHSY, SAAADI. The CDR3 runs 13 residues. CDR3: CASRAGGADTQYF. The DNA for the CDR3 is TGCGCCAGCAGGGCGGGAGGGGCAGATACGCAGTATTTT.

V usage is TRBV2 and J usage is TRBJ2-5, with 10 positions matching TRBD2. The germline gives CDR1 SNHLY, CDR2 FYNNEI. The length of the CDR3 is 13 residues. J was trimmed by 5 bases and V by 9 bases; bases with no gene match: 6. This CDR3 reads CARARTSGETQYF. The DNA of the CDR3 is TGTGCCAGGGCGAGGACTAGCGGTGAGACCCAGTACTTC.

The CDR3 region has the DNA TGTGCCATCGGCCCACGGAACACTGAAGCTTTCTTT. Translating gives CAIGPRNTEAFF. The V call is TRBV10-3, the J call TRBJ1-1, with no clear D. Germline CDR1 ENHRY, CDR2 SYGVKD. CDR3 length: 12 amino acids. Trimming pared 8 bases from V and 1 base from J, leaving 8 bases between.

This sequence joins TRBV5-1 and TRBJ2-1; the match to TRBD1 covers 8 bases. The ends lost 0 bases at V and 5 bases at J; junction bases unmatched: 4. This CDR3 region has 15 residues. In germline, CDR1 is SGHRS, CDR2 YFSETQ. The CDR3 loop is CASSLGQGRHNEQFF. In nucleotides, the CDR3 is TGCGCCAGCAGCTTGGGACAGGGGAGGCACAATGAGCAGTTCTTC.

This clone has a single count. The chain is built from TRBV30 and TRBJ1-2, with TRBD1 as a possible D gene (6 bases). This CDR3 is built from 15 residues. Between the trimmed V and J ends, which lost 0 bases and 5 bases, there was a span of 16 bases. Germline V lookup: CDR1 GTSNPN, CDR2 SVGIG (reference sequence). CDR3 nucleotide sequence: TGTGCCTGGAGTGTAGGCCGGCAGGGGATGTATGGCTACACCTTC. Protein: CAWSVGRQGMYGYTF.

The chain recombines TRBV7-2 with TRBJ1-2; D call uncertain. CDR1 and CDR2 (germline): SGHTA, FQGNSA. This CDR3 is built from 14 residues. Trimming took off 7 bases at V and 0 bases at J, with 12 bases between the two ends. CDR3 DNA: TGTGCCAGCACCTATGATTCGTCTAACTATGGCTACACCTTC. This translates into CASTYDSSNYGYTF.

This sequence joins TRBV5-1 and TRBJ1-2; D is unresolved. Germline values: CDR1 SGHRS, CDR2 YFSETQ. Trimming removed 4 bases at V and 3 bases at J, with 10 bases between. The CDR3 length is 13 residues. The CDR3 DNA follows: TGCGCCAGCAGCCCCGGGGAGCACTATGGCTACACCTTC. Residues: CASSPGEHYGYTF. Variable domain in full (rest from reference TRBV5-1 and TRBJ1-2): KAGVTQTPRYLIKTRGQQVTLSCSPISGHRSVSWYQQTPGQGLQFLFEYFSETQRNKGNFPGRFSGRQFSNSRSEMNVSTLELGDSALYLCASSPGEHYGYTFGSGTRLTVV.

This clone was seen just once. The genes are TRBV4-1 and TRBJ2-1, with 15 bases matching TRBD2. With 3 bases clipped from V and 14 bases from J, the junction kept 8 bases outside the gene matches. The CDR3 contains 15 residues. The germline V gene has CDR1 MGHRA and CDR2 YSYEKL. This chain's CDR3 is CASSQTGTSGRSEFF. The CDR3, as DNA: TGCGCCAGCAGCCAGACCGGGACTAGCGGGAGGTCAGAGTTCTTC.

The rearrangement uses TRBV28 and TRBJ1-1; D ambiguous. From germline, CDR1 is MDHEN and CDR2 SYDVKM. This CDR3 is 13 amino acids long. The germline V and J ends were trimmed by 2 bases and 1 base, with 5 bases remaining between them. The CDR3 nucleotides read TGTGCCAGCAGTTTAACAGCGAACACTGAAGCTTTCTTT. Translated: CASSLTANTEAFF.

The V and J genes are TRBV30 and TRBJ1-2; D gene unclear. Germline V gene data show CDR1 as GTSNPN and CDR2 as SVGIG (reference sequence). V lost 1 base, J lost 12 bases, and 18 bases lay in between. The CDR3 has 13 amino acids. The CDR3 sequence is CAWSGQRIEGHTF. CDR3 bases: TGTGCCTGGAGTGGGCAGAGGATTGAAGGCCACACCTTC.

This clone came up a few times. The CDR3 sequence: CASSGTSGGPPSTDTQYF. Here the CDR3 DNA reads TGTGCCAGCAGTGGGACTAGCGGGGGGCCTCCTAGCACAGATACGCAGTATTTT. The genes are TRBV6-1 and TRBJ2-3; 14 bases match TRBD2. V shed 4 bases and J 0 bases; nucleotides not matched to a gene: 6. The CDR3 loop spans 18 amino acids. The germline V gene encodes CDR1 MNHNS and CDR2 SASEGT.

The chain combines TRBV6-5 with TRBJ2-7; D is undetermined. Trimming removed 1 base from V and 0 bases from J, with 10 bases in between. The CDR3 runs to 15 residues. Germline V gene data show CDR1 as MNHEY and CDR2 as SVGAGI. CDR3 DNA: TGTGCCAGCAGTTACTACGCGGAGAGCTCCTACGAGCAGTACGTC. This sequence encodes CASSYYAESSYEQYV.

The chain joins TRBV2 to TRBJ1-1; no reliable D call. The germline gives CDR1 SNHLY, CDR2 FYNNEI. There are 15 residues in the CDR3. V lost 4 bases to trimming and J lost 4 bases, with 16 bases between them. The CDR3 sequence: CASSAPGGTVTEAFF. The CDR3 coding sequence is TGTGCCAGCAGTGCCCCCGGCGGCACTGTCACTGAAGCTTTCTTT. Drawing the rest from reference TRBV2 and TRBJ1-1, the complete variable domain is EPEVTQTPSHQVTQMGQEVILRCVPISNHLYFYWYRQILGQKVEFLVSFYNNEISEKSEIFDDQFSVERPDGSNFTLKIRSTKLEDSAMYFCASSAPGGTVTEAFFGQGTRLTVV.

The V and J genes are TRBV7-9 and TRBJ1-5, with 7 positions matching TRBD1. Germline V CDR1 and CDR2: SEHNR, FQNEAQ (reference sequence). Unmatched junction bases numbered 4, after V lost 5 bases and J lost 0 bases. The CDR3 loop spans 15 amino acids. CDR3 loop: CASSLGTASNQPQHF. The CDR3 nucleotides are TGTGCCAGCAGCCTTGGGACAGCTAGCAATCAGCCCCAGCATTTT.

The sample holds a few counts of this clone. The chain recombines TRBV6-7 with TRBJ2-7; a weak D match, TRBD2 (5 bases). TRBV6-7 is flagged as an ORF with uncertain function. The CDR3 has 12 amino acids. The V and J ends lost 7 bases and 11 bases respectively, with 18 bases between them. The CDR3 spells CASNIGEPFEYV. CDR3 sequence (DNA): TGTGCCAGCAATATCGGGGAACCCTTTGAGTACGTC.